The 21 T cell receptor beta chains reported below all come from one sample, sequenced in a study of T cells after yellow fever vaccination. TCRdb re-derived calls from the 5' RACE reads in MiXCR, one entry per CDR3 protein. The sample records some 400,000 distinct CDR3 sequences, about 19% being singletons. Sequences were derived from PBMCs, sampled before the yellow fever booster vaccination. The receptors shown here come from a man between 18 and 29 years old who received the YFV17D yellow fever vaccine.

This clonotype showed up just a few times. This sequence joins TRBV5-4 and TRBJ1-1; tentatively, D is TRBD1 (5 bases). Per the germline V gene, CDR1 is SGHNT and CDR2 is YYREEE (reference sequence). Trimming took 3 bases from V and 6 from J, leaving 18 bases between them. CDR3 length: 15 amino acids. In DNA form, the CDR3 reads TGTGCCAGCAGCTCCGCAGGGCGCGGGACCGCTGAAGCTTTCTTT. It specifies CASSSAGRGTAEAFF.

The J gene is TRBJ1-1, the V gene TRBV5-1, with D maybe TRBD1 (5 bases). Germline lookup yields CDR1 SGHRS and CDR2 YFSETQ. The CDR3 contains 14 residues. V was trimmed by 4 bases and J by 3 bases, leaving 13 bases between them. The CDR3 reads CASSPGLSDTEAFF. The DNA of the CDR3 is TGCGCCAGCAGCCCGGGGCTTAGCGACACTGAAGCTTTCTTT.

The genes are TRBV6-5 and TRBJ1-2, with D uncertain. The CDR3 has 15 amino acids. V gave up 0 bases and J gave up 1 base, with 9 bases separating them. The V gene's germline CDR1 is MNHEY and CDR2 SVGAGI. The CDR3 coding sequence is TGTGCCAGCAGTTACTCGAGCGGGGATAACTATGGCTACACCTTC. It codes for CASSYSSGDNYGYTF.

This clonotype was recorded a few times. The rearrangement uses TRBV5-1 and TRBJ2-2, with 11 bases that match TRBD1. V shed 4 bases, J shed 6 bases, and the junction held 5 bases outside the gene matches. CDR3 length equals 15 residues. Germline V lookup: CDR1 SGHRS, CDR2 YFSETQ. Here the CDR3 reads CASSARTGGAGELFF. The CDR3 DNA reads TGCGCCAGCAGCGCCCGGACAGGGGGCGCCGGGGAGCTGTTTTTT.

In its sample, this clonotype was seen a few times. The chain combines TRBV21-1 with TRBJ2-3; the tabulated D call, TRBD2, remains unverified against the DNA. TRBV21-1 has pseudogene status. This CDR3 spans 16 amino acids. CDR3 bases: TGTGCCAGCAGCAAAGAGGAGGGGTATATCTCAGATACGCAGTATTTT. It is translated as CASSKEEGYISDTQYF.

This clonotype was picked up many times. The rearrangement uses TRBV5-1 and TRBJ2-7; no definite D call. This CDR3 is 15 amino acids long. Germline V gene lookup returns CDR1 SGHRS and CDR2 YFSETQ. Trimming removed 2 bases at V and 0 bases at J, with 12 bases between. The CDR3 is CASSFVVVGSYEQYF. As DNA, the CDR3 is TGCGCCAGCAGCTTTGTAGTTGTTGGCTCCTACGAGCAGTACTTC.

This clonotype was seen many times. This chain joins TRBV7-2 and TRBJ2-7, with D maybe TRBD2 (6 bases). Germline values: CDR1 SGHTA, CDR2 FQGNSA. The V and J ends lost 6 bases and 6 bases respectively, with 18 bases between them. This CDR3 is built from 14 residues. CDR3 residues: CASSYPGAAGEQYF. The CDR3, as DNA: TGTGCCAGCAGTTATCCGGGAGCCGCGGGCGAGCAGTACTTC.

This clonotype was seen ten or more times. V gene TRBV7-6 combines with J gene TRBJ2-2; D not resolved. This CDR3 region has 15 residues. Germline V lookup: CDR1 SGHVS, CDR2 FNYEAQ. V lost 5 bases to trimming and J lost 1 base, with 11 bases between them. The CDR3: CASSDAPVNTGELFF. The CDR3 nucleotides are TGTGCCAGCAGCGACGCACCGGTGAACACCGGGGAGCTGTTTTTT.

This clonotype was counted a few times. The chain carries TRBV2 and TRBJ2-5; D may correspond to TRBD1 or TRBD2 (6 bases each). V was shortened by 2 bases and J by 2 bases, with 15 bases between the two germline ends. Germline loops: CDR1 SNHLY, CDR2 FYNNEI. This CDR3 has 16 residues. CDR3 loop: CASSEHGGQAQETQYF. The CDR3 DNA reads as TGTGCCAGCAGTGAACACGGGGGACAAGCACAAGAGACCCAGTACTTC. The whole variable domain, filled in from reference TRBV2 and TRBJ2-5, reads EPEVTQTPSHQVTQMGQEVILRCVPISNHLYFYWYRQILGQKVEFLVSFYNNEISEKSEIFDDQFSVERPDGSNFTLKIRSTKLEDSAMYFCASSEHGGQAQETQYFGPGTRLLVL.

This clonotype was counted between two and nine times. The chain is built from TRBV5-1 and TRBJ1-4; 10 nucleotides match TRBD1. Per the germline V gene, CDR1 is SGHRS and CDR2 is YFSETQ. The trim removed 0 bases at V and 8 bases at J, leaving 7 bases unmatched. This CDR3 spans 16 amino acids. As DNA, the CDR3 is TGCGCCAGCAGCTTGGACCTCGGACAGGGGGTGGAAAAACTGTTTTTT. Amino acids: CASSLDLGQGVEKLFF.

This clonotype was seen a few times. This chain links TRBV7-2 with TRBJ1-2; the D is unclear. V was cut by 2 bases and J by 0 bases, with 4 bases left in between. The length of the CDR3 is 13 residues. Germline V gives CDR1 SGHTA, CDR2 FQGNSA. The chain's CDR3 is CASSLPPNYGYTF. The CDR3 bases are TGTGCCAGCAGCTTACCCCCTAACTATGGCTACACCTTC.

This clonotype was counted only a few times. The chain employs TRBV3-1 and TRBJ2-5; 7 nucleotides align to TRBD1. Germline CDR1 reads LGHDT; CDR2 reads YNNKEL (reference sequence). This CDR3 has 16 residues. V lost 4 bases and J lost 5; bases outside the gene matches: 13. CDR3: CASSRRNRGLRETQYF. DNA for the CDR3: TGTGCCAGCAGCCGAAGGAACAGGGGCTTACGGGAGACCCAGTACTTC.

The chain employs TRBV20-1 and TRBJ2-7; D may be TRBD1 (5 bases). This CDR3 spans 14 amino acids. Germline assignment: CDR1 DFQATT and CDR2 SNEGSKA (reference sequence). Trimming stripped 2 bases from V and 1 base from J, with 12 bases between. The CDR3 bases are TGCAGTGCTAGACAGGGTGGGTATTCCTACGAGCAGTACGTC. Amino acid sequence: CSARQGGYSYEQYV.

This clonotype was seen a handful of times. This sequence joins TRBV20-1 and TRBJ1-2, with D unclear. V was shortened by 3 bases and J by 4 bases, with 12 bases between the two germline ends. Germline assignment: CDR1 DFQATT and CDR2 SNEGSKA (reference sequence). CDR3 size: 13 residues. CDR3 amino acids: CSASVRLRYGYTF. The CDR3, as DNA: TGCAGTGCTAGCGTCAGGTTGCGCTATGGCTACACCTTC.

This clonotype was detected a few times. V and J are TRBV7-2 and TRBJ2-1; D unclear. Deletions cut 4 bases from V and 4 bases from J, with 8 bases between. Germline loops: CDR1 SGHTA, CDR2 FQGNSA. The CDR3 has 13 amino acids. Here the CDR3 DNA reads TGTGCCAGCAGCTCTCAGAGATACAATGAGCAGTTCTTC. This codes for CASSSQRYNEQFF. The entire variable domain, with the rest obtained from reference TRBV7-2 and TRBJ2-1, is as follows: GAGVSQSPSNKVTEKGKDVELRCDPISGHTALYWYRQSLGQGLEFLIYFQGNSAPDKSGLPSDRFSAERTGGSVSTLTIQRTQQEDSAVYLCASSSQRYNEQFFGPGTRLTVL.

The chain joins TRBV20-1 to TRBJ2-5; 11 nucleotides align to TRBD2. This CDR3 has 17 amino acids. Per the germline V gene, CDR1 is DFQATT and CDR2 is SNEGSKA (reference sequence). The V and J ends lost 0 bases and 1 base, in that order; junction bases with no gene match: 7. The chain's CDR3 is CSARDYLTSGGQETQYF. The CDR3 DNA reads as TGCAGTGCTAGAGATTATTTAACTAGCGGGGGCCAAGAGACCCAGTACTTC.

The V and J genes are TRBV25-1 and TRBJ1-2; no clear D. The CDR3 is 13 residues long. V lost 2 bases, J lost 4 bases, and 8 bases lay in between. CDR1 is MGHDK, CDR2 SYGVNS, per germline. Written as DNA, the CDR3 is TGTGCCAGCAGTGAAAATTTGGGCTATGGCTACACCTTC. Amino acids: CASSENLGYGYTF.

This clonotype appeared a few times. The CDR3 DNA reads as TGTGCCAGCAGTTTGGCAAAGAGGGAGCTGTTTTTT. It codes for CASSLAKRELFF. The chain uses TRBV28 and TRBJ2-2; no clear D. Germline assignment: CDR1 MDHEN and CDR2 SYDVKM. The CDR3 sequence is 12 residues long. Between the trimmed V and J ends, which lost 3 bases and 9 bases, there was a span of 8 bases.

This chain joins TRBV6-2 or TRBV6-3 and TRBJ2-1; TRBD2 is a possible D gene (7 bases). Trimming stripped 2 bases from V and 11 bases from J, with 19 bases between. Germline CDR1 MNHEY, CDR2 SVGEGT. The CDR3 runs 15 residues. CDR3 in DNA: TGTGCCAGCAGTTACATTACGGGGGGCGGTAATCAGCAGTTCTTC. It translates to CASSYITGGGNQQFF.

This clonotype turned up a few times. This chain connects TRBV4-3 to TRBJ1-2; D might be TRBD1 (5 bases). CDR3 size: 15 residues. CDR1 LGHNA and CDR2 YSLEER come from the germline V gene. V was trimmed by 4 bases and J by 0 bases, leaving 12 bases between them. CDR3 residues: CASSRRQQANYGYTF. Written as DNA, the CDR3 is TGCGCCAGCAGCCGCCGACAACAGGCTAACTATGGCTACACCTTC.

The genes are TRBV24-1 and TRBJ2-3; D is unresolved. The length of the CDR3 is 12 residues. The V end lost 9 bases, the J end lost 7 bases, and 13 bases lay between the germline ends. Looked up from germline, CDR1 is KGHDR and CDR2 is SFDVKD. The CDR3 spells CATQSPANTQYF. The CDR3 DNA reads TGTGCCACCCAGAGCCCGGCCAATACGCAGTATTTT.